The 21 T cell receptor beta chains reported below all come from one sample, sequenced in a study of shared clonotypes between healthy human individuals. Positive CCR7 selection of CD45RO-negative cells yielded the naive CD8 cells, and terminally differentiated effector memory CD45RA+ cells were excluded. Measured with immunoSEQ multiplex PCR; TCRdb has only the in-frame clones, and not every one. The sample contains 2 million to 2.5 million clones, about 94% of which appear only once. The sample taken for sequencing was naive CD8+ T cells sorted from blood. These receptors originate from a young man in good health.

The chain employs TRBV19 and TRBJ2-7, with 10 bases fitting TRBD2. Unmatched junction bases numbered 7, after V lost 11 bases and J lost 9 bases. This CDR3 has 11 residues. CDR1 and CDR2 from the germline V gene are LNHDA and SQIVND (reference sequence). The CDR3 loop reads CAESGRGWQYF. The CDR3 DNA is TGTGCCGAGAGCGGGAGGGGTTGGCAGTACTTC.

The chain recombines TRBV27 with TRBJ2-4; D may correspond to TRBD1 or TRBD2 (5 bases each). Trimming pared 3 bases from V and 2 bases from J, leaving 8 bases between. Germline CDR1 is MNHEY and CDR2 is SMNVEV (reference sequence). The CDR3 has 14 amino acids. This CDR3 is CASSLGVPKNIQYF. The CDR3 DNA follows: TGTGCCAGCAGTTTGGGGGTTCCCAAAAACATTCAGTACTTC.

This chain connects TRBV9 to TRBJ1-4, with D possibly TRBD1 on 5 matching bases. Between the trimmed V and J ends, which lost 7 bases and 0 bases, there was a span of 7 bases. Germline V gives CDR1 SGDLS, CDR2 YYNGEE. The CDR3 contains 13 residues. This CDR3 is CASQGATNEKLFF. CDR3 sequence (DNA): TGTGCCAGCCAAGGGGCAACTAATGAAAAACTGTTTTTT.

This chain uses TRBV5-1 with TRBJ2-1; D is uncertain. The CDR3 extends over 14 amino acids. Germline CDR1 and CDR2: SGHRS and YFSETQ. V lost 1 base to trimming and J lost 6 bases, with 11 bases between them. CDR3 in DNA: TGCGCCAGCAGCTTGTGGTATGGCACCAATGAGCAGTTCTTC. Translated, it gives CASSLWYGTNEQFF.

The gene calls are TRBV28 and TRBJ2-7; D is perhaps TRBD1 or TRBD2 (6 bases each). Deletions cut 5 bases from V and 12 bases from J, with 14 bases between. Per the germline V gene, CDR1 is MDHEN and CDR2 is SYDVKM. This CDR3 is 11 amino acids long. The chain's CDR3 is CASSRVGGPYF. CDR3 bases: TGTGCCAGCAGTCGTGTGGGGGGCCCGTACTTC. Variable domain in full (rest from reference TRBV28 and TRBJ2-7): DVKVTQSSRYLVKRTGEKVFLECVQDMDHENMFWYRQDPGLGLRLIYFSYDVKMKEKGDIPEGYSVSREKKERFSLILESASTNQTSMYLCASSRVGGPYFGPGTRLTVT.

The chain has TRBV9 and TRBJ2-2; the match to TRBD1 covers 8 bases. The CDR3 contains 17 residues. Germline CDR1 is SGDLS and CDR2 is YYNGEE. V lost 0 bases, J lost 5 bases, and 9 bases stayed unmatched. The CDR3 reads CASSVEPGGNPTGELFF. The DNA of the CDR3 is TGTGCCAGCAGCGTAGAACCAGGGGGCAACCCGACCGGGGAGCTGTTTTTT.

V is TRBV7-9 and J is TRBJ2-1; TRBD2 might be the D (7 bases). This CDR3 spans 15 amino acids. Germline-derived CDR1 and CDR2 are SEHNR and FQNEAQ (reference sequence). Deletions cut 0 bases from V and 5 bases from J, with 11 bases between. CDR3 sequence reads: CASSLAGGLDNEQFF. As DNA, the CDR3 is TGTGCCAGCAGCTTAGCGGGGGGGCTGGACAATGAGCAGTTCTTC.

For this clone: The same CDR3 arises from other DNA sequences in this sample as well. The rearrangement uses TRBV5-1 and TRBJ2-7, with D unresolved. The CDR3 length is 11 residues. CDR1 and CDR2 (germline): SGHRS, YFSETQ. V shed 3 bases and J shed 3 bases, with 4 bases lying between them. CDR3 DNA sequence: TGCGCCAGCAGCTCGAGCTACGAGCAGTACTTC. Protein: CASSSSYEQYF.

The J gene is TRBJ2-2, the V gene TRBV7-8, with 14 bases matching TRBD2. V dropped 5 bases and J dropped 6; count of bases not matched to a gene: 5. This CDR3 spans 16 amino acids. Germline CDR1 and CDR2: SGHVS and FQNEAQ. Here the CDR3 DNA reads TGTGCCAGCAGCCCGGGACTAGCGGGAGTAGCCGGGGAGCTGTTTTTT. It specifies CASSPGLAGVAGELFF.

The chain joins TRBV6-5 to TRBJ2-3; 7 positions agree with TRBD2. With V trimmed by 7 bases and J by 0 bases, 1 base remained unmatched. Germline CDR1 MNHEY, CDR2 SVGAGI. There are 13 residues in the CDR3. As DNA, the CDR3 is TGTGCCAGCACCGGGGGGAGCACAGATACGCAGTATTTT. Translating it yields CASTGGSTDTQYF.

A remark on this clone: In the same sample, other DNA sequences code for this CDR3. CDR3 sequence reads: CASSIEAGGIYEQYF. CDR3 coding DNA: TGTGCCAGTAGTATAGAAGCGGGGGGTATCTACGAGCAGTACTTC. This sequence joins TRBV19 and TRBJ2-7, with 9 bases fitting TRBD2. This CDR3 comprises 15 residues. Germline lookup yields CDR1 LNHDA and CDR2 SQIVND (reference sequence). Trimming took 0 bases from V and 3 from J; bases not matched to a gene: 3.

The chain combines TRBV10-2 with TRBJ2-2, with D possibly TRBD2 on 5 matching bases. The CDR3 is 15 amino acids. The germline V and J ends were trimmed by 7 bases and 0 bases, with 12 bases remaining between them. Germline lookup yields CDR1 WSHSY and CDR2 SAAADI. CDR3 DNA sequence: TGCGCCAGCAAGTCCTCGGGATCGAACACCGGGGAGCTGTTTTTT. Translation: CASKSSGSNTGELFF.

As to this clone: This CDR3 is also generated by other DNA sequences in the sample. The chain recombines TRBV5-4 with TRBJ2-7, with 10 bases lining up with TRBD1. The trim removed 0 bases at V and 4 bases at J, leaving 4 bases unmatched. The length of the CDR3 is 15 residues. Germline loops: CDR1 SGHNT, CDR2 YYREEE (reference sequence). The CDR3 DNA sequence: TGTGCCAGCAGCTTGGGACAGGGGGCGACTTACGAGCAGTACTTC. Translating gives CASSLGQGATYEQYF.

This chain joins TRBV2 and TRBJ2-7; D is unclear. Trimming stripped 4 bases from V and 2 bases from J, with 9 bases between. The germline CDR1 and CDR2 sequences are SNHLY and FYNNEI. The CDR3 runs 13 residues. Here the CDR3 DNA reads TGTGCCAGCAGTGCAGATGGGGCCTACGAGCAGTACTTC. This codes for CASSADGAYEQYF.

The V gene is TRBV2, the J gene TRBJ2-1; 7 bases fit TRBD1. J lost 5 bases, V lost 8 bases, and 6 bases had no gene match. The CDR3 sequence is 13 residues long. The germline V gene has CDR1 SNHLY and CDR2 FYNNEI. The CDR3 is CASRDRQNNEQFF. The CDR3 region has the DNA TGTGCCAGCCGGGACAGACAGAACAATGAGCAGTTCTTC.

V is TRBV25-1 and J is TRBJ2-3, with D possibly TRBD1 on 5 matching bases. Germline-derived CDR1 and CDR2 are MGHDK and SYGVNS. V was pared by 5 bases and J by 9 bases, with 18 bases between. CDR3 length: 14 residues. Here the CDR3 reads CASSTGFEGETQYF. CDR3 bases: TGTGCCAGCAGTACCGGGTTCGAAGGGGAAACGCAGTATTTT.

V is TRBV7-2 and J is TRBJ2-1; TRBD1 matches at 9 bases. Germline CDR1 reads SGHTA; CDR2 reads FQGNSA. The length of the CDR3 is 17 residues. J gave up 7 bases and V 2 bases, and 12 bases lay outside the gene matches. The DNA for the CDR3 is TGTGCCAGCAGCTTATATACTCGACAGGGGGGTAATAATGAGCAGTTCTTC. Translating it yields CASSLYTRQGGNNEQFF.

This chain uses TRBV19 with TRBJ2-1; the D gene is possibly TRBD1 (6 bases). CDR3 size: 14 residues. Germline V gives CDR1 LNHDA, CDR2 SQIVND (reference sequence). V was pared by 6 bases and J by 4 bases, with 13 bases between. The CDR3 DNA is TGTGCCAGTAGCCCCGTACAGGGTTACAATGAGCAGTTCTTC. It codes for CASSPVQGYNEQFF.

With regard to this clone: Other DNA sequences from this sample encode an identical CDR3 as well. The chain employs TRBV5-1 and TRBJ1-1, with 7 positions matching TRBD1. The junction had 2 bases not matched to a gene; V was cut back by 0 bases and J by 6 bases. Germline V gene lookup returns CDR1 SGHRS and CDR2 YFSETQ. This CDR3 contains 13 residues. CDR3 DNA sequence: TGCGCCAGCAGCTTGGACAGGGGACCTGAAGCTTTCTTT. Protein: CASSLDRGPEAFF.

The J gene is TRBJ1-1, the V gene TRBV2; 7 nucleotides align to TRBD1. The junction had 6 bases not matched to a gene; V was cut back by 5 bases and J by 0 bases. CDR1 and CDR2 from the germline V gene are SNHLY and FYNNEI. The length of the CDR3 is 15 residues. The CDR3, as DNA: TGTGCCAGCAGTCCCGGGACAGAGATGAACACTGAAGCTTTCTTT. This codes for CASSPGTEMNTEAFF.

This chain connects TRBV2 to TRBJ2-7; maybe TRBD1 (6 bases). Germline V gives CDR1 SNHLY, CDR2 FYNNEI. This CDR3 is 13 amino acids long. The V gene lost 4 bases and the J gene lost 3 bases, with 10 bases spanning the gap. DNA of the CDR3: TGTGCCAGCAGTGTGGGGACACACTACGAGCAGTACTTC. This sequence encodes CASSVGTHYEQYF.